This is a list of T cell receptor beta chains from one sample in a study of T cell responses to AZD1222 COVID-19 vaccine. Assay used: immunoSEQ multiplex PCR; TCRdb lists only in-frame clones, some missing. The sample includes some 96,000 clones, 85% to 95% of them seen just once. Sample: peripheral blood, taken on day 0 of AZD1222 vaccination. The receptors originated from an adult in good health. The CDR3 runs from the conserved cysteine through the conserved F or W. D genes are given only for firm matches. The size of a clone is reported for some rows only, either as once, few or many, or as a class for expanded clones.

CDR3aa | CDR3nt | abundance | j_gene | v_gene | d_gene
CASSRTGATNEKLFF | TGTGCCAGCAGTCGAACAGGGGCAACTAATGAAAAACTGTTTTTT | NA | TRBJ1-4 | TRBV28 | TRBD1
CASSHELAGGEDTQYF | TGCGCCAGCAGCCATGAACTAGCGGGAGGCGAGGATACGCAGTATTTT | NA | TRBJ2-3 | TRBV4-1 | TRBD2
CSASSGPSNTEAFF | TGCAGTGCTAGTAGCGGTCCCAGTAACACTGAAGCTTTCTTT | NA | TRBJ1-1 | TRBV20-1 | NA
CASTNTRGQGAGGADTQYF | TGTGCCAGCACCAATACTCGCGGACAGGGGGCCGGGGGAGCGGATACGCAGTATTTT | NA | TRBJ2-3 | TRBV28 | TRBD1
CASSLRVWGQTNYGYTF | TGTGCCAGCAGTTTACGTGTTTGGGGACAGACTAACTATGGCTACACCTTC | NA | TRBJ1-2 | TRBV27 | TRBD1
CASSLLAGAYNEQFF | TGTGCCAGCAGCCTGCTAGCGGGAGCCTACAATGAGCAGTTCTTC | large | TRBJ2-1 | TRBV14 | TRBD2
CASSQDRLAGNVYEQYF | TGCGCCAGCAGCCAAGACCGACTAGCGGGAAATGTTTACGAGCAGTACTTC | few | TRBJ2-7 | TRBV4-1 | TRBD2
CAWSVNLYTGELFF | TGTGCCTGGAGTGTAAACCTTTACACCGGGGAGCTGTTTTTT | NA | TRBJ2-2 | TRBV30 | NA
CASSPELFEKLFF | TGTGCCAGCAGCCCGGAGCTATTTGAAAAACTGTTTTTT | once | TRBJ1-4 | TRBV11-2 | NA
CASSLGGRGLAGVHEQFF | TGTGCCAGCAGCTTGGGAGGCCGTGGGCTAGCGGGAGTACATGAGCAGTTCTTC | NA | TRBJ2-1 | TRBV5-4 | TRBD2
CASSIRAVGTGRNEQYF | TGTGCCAGTAGTATAAGGGCAGTCGGGACAGGGAGGAACGAGCAGTACTTC | once | TRBJ2-7 | TRBV19 | TRBD1
CASSLASSGGLGTEAFF | TGTGCCAGCAGCTTAGCGTCGTCCGGAGGTCTAGGCACTGAAGCTTTCTTT | NA | TRBJ1-1 | TRBV11-1 | NA
CASSLGPDNYGYTF | TGTGCCAGCAGTCTAGGGCCGGACAACTATGGCTACACCTTC | NA | TRBJ1-2 | TRBV9 | NA
CASSRDRGGNEQFF | TGTGCCAGCAGCCGGGACAGGGGGGGCAATGAGCAGTTCTTC | once | TRBJ2-1 | TRBV2 | TRBD1
CASSQSSAQYF | TGTGCCAGCAGCCAATCCAGTGCGCAGTATTTT | once | TRBJ2-3 | TRBV4-2 | NA
CASSSSTGTVYGYTF | TGTGCCAGCAGCTCATCGACAGGGACGGTTTATGGCTACACCTTC | NA | TRBJ1-2 | TRBV5-5 | TRBD1
CAWERPVYGYTF | TGTGCCTGGGAGAGACCGGTTTATGGCTACACCTTC | few | TRBJ1-2 | TRBV30 | NA
CASSQDLQGWISPLHF | TGTGCCAGCAGCCAAGACTTACAGGGGTGGATTTCACCCCTCCACTTT | NA | TRBJ1-6 | TRBV4-2 | TRBD1
CASSQETGGTEKLFF | TGTGCCAGCAGCCAAGAGACGGGAGGAACTGAAAAACTGTTTTTT | once | TRBJ1-4 | TRBV3-1/TRBV3-2 | NA
CATSRDTREGNTGELFF | TGTGCCACCAGCAGAGATACGAGGGAGGGGAACACCGGGGAGCTGTTTTTT | NA | TRBJ2-2 | TRBV15 | TRBD2
CASSPRMGATDTQYF | TGTGCCAGCAGTCCCCGGATGGGGGCCACAGATACGCAGTATTTT | NA | TRBJ2-3 | TRBV28 | NA
CASSLRLTPQFF | TGTGCCAGCAGTCTACGATTGACCCCGCAGTTCTTC | once | TRBJ2-1 | TRBV6-6 | NA
CSASFGVRNSEAFF | TGCAGTGCTAGTTTCGGGGTCAGGAACTCTGAAGCTTTCTTT | few | TRBJ1-1 | TRBV20-1 | NA
CASSRGPLAGDTGELFF | TGCGCCAGCAGCCGCGGACCCCTAGCGGGGGACACCGGGGAGCTGTTTTTT | once | TRBJ2-2 | TRBV5-1 | TRBD2
CASRVGGAGEKLFF | TGTGCCAGCCGGGTAGGGGGCGCAGGTGAAAAACTGTTTTTT | NA | TRBJ1-4 | TRBV28 | TRBD1
CASLSYNEQFF | TGTGCCAGCCTTTCCTACAATGAGCAGTTCTTC | NA | TRBJ2-1 | TRBV2 | NA
CASTASEPYEQYF | TGTGCCAGCACCGCATCAGAACCCTACGAGCAGTACTTC | NA | TRBJ2-7 | TRBV7-9 | NA
CASSGTSYGYTF | TGCGCCAGCAGTGGGACAAGTTATGGCTACACCTTC | NA | TRBJ1-2 | TRBV10-2 | NA
CASGQGINYGYTF | TGCGCCAGCGGACAGGGGATCAACTATGGCTACACCTTC | NA | TRBJ1-2 | TRBV10-2 | TRBD1
CASSDQGTNGYTF | TGTGCCAGCAGTGATCAGGGGACGAATGGCTACACCTTC | few | TRBJ1-2 | TRBV2 | NA
CASSQQGGPNTGELFF | TGTGCCAGCAGTCAACAGGGAGGTCCCAACACCGGGGAGCTGTTTTTT | NA | TRBJ2-2 | TRBV2 | NA
CASSLRQQETQYF | TGTGCCAGCAGTTTACGGCAGCAAGAGACCCAGTACTTC | NA | TRBJ2-5 | TRBV27 | NA
CASSSGKMNTEAFF | TGTGCCAGCAGCTCGGGTAAGATGAACACTGAAGCTTTCTTT | NA | TRBJ1-1 | TRBV7-9 | NA
CASSYRANTEAFF | TGTGCCAGCAGTTACAGGGCAAACACTGAAGCTTTCTTT | NA | TRBJ1-1 | TRBV6-5 | NA
CASSVAWGQGPETQYF | TGTGCCAGCAGCGTAGCTTGGGGACAGGGACCGGAGACCCAGTACTTC | NA | TRBJ2-5 | TRBV9 | TRBD1
CASSSTGAQPQHF | TGTGCCAGCTCGTCAACAGGGGCTCAGCCCCAGCATTTT | NA | TRBJ1-5 | TRBV18 | TRBD1
CATSRDSSLAGVISFGEQFF | TGTGCCACCAGCAGAGATAGCTCCCTAGCGGGAGTAATATCCTTTGGCGAGCAGTTCTTC | NA | TRBJ2-1 | TRBV15 | TRBD2
CATSDPGQPIYGYTF | TGTGCCACCAGTGATCCTGGACAGCCGATCTATGGCTACACCTTC | once | TRBJ1-2 | TRBV24-1 | NA
CASSLSRSSYEQYF | TGTGCCAGCAGTTTGTCGAGGAGCTCCTACGAGCAGTACTTC | NA | TRBJ2-7 | TRBV27 | NA
CASSSGTGTGELFF | TGTGCCAGCAGCTCCGGGACAGGGACCGGGGAGCTGTTTTTT | NA | TRBJ2-2 | TRBV7-9 | TRBD1
CASSREYGEPVAPGNSPLHF | TGTGCCAGCAGCCGCGAATACGGCGAGCCCGTAGCCCCTGGTAATTCACCCCTCCACTTT | NA | TRBJ1-6 | TRBV3-1/TRBV3-2 | NA
CASSFRQDPYYEQYF | TGTGCCAGCAGTTTCCGACAGGACCCCTACTACGAGCAGTACTTC | NA | TRBJ2-7 | TRBV27 | NA
CASSEVWVYEQYF | TGTGCCAGCAGTGAAGTATGGGTCTACGAGCAGTACTTC | many | TRBJ2-7 | TRBV6-1 | NA
CASSGAEISYEQYF | TGTGCCAGCAGTGGGGCAGAGATCTCCTACGAGCAGTACTTC | once | TRBJ2-7 | TRBV2 | NA
CAWSGGNSNQPQHF | TGTGCCTGGAGTGGTGGGAATAGCAATCAGCCCCAGCATTTT | NA | TRBJ1-5 | TRBV30 | NA
CASSFSGDGYTF | TGCGCCAGCAGCTTCTCGGGGGATGGCTACACCTTC | NA | TRBJ1-2 | TRBV5-1 | NA
CASTDLGELLGSCIQYF | TGTGCCAGCACCGACCTGGGAGAGCTTCTGGGGTCTTGCATTCAGTACTTC | NA | TRBJ2-4 | TRBV21-1 | NA
CASSSPGVIQEKLFF | TGTGCCAGCAGCTCCCCGGGGGTGATACAAGAAAAACTGTTTTTT | NA | TRBJ1-4 | TRBV7-2 | NA
CASSLLTGAQETQYF | TGTGCCAGCAGCTTATTGACAGGGGCCCAAGAGACCCAGTACTTC | few | TRBJ2-5 | TRBV7-9 | TRBD1